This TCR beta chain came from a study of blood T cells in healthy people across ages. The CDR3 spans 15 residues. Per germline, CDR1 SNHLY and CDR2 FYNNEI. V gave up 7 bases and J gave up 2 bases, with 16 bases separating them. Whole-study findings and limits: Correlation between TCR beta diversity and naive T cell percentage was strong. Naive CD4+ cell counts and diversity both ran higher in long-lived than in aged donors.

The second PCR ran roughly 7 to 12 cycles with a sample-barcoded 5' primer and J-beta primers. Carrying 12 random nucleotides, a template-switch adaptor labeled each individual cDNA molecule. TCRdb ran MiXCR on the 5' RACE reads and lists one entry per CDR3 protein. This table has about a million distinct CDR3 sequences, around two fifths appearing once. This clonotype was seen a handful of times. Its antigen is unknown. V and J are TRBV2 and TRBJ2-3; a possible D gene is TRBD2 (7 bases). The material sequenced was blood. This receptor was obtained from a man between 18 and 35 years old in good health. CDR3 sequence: CASKKAAGATDTQYF. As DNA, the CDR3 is TGTGCCAGCAAGAAAGCGGCGGGGGCCACAGATACGCAGTATTTT.